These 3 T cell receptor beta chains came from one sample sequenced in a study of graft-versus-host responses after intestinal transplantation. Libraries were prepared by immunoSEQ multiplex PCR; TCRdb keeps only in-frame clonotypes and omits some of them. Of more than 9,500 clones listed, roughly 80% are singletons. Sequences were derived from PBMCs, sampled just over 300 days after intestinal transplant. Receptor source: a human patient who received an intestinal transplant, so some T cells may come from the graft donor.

This CDR3 reads CASSEKDRGSGVNTEAFF. The CDR3 DNA reads as TGTGCCAGCAGTGAAAAAGACAGGGGGTCAGGTGTGAACACTGAAGCTTTCTTT. The chain joins TRBV6-1 to TRBJ1-1; 9 nucleotides line up with TRBD1. The CDR3 runs to 18 residues. After removal of 2 bases from V and 0 bases from J, the junction contained 10 bases not matched to a gene. Germline V gene sequence: CDR1 MNHNS, CDR2 SASEGT.

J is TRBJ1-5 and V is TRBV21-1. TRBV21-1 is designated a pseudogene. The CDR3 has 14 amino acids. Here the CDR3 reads CASSTRVSNQPQHF. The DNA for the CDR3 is TGTGCCAGCAGCACAAGAGTTAGCAATCAGCCCCAGCATTTT.

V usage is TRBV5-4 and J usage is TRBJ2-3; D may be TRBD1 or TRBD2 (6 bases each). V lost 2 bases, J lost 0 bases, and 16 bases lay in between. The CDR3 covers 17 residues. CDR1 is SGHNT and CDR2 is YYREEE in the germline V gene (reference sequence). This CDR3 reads CASSLTGAPYSTDTQYF. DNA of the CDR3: TGTGCCAGCAGCTTAACGGGGGCGCCCTATAGCACAGATACGCAGTATTTT. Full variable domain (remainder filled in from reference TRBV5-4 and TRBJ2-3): ETGVTQSPTHLIKTRGQQVTLRCSSQSGHNTVSWYQQALGQGPQFIFQYYREEENGRGNFPPRFSGLQFPNYSSELNVNALELDDSALYLCASSLTGAPYSTDTQYFGPGTRLTVL.